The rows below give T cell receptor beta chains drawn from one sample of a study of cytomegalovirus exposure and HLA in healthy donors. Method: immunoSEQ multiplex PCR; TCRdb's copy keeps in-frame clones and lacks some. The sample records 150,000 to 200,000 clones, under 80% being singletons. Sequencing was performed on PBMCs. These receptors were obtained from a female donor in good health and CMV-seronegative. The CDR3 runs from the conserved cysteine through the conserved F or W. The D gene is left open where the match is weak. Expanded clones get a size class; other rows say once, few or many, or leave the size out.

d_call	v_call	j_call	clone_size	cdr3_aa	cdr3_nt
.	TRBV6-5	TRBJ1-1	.	CASTAQGLGTEAFF	TGTGCCAGCACTGCGCAGGGCCTTGGGACTGAAGCTTTCTTT
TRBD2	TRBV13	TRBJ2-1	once	CASSPGLAGYNEQFF	TGTGCCAGCAGCCCGGGACTAGCGGGATACAATGAGCAGTTCTTC
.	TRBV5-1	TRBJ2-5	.	CASSLAKLGGAIETQYF	TGCGCCAGCAGCTTGGCCAAGTTGGGGGGGGCCATCGAGACCCAGTACTTC
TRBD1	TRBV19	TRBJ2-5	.	CASSLLSGGQETQYF	TGTGCCAGTAGCCTCCTGTCAGGGGGCCAAGAGACCCAGTACTTC
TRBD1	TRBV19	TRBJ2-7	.	CASSPSGTGIHEQYF	TGTGCCAGTAGTCCATCCGGGACAGGGATCCACGAGCAGTACTTC
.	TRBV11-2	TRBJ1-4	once	CASSLKGGAATNEKLFF	TGTGCCAGCAGCTTAAAAGGAGGAGCGGCAACTAATGAAAAACTGTTTTTT
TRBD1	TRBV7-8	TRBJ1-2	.	CASSLSDRPGGYTF	TGTGCCAGCAGCTTATCGGACAGGCCCGGGGGCTACACCTTC
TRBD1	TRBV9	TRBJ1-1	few	CASSFGQGPIGNTEAFF	TGTGCCAGCAGCTTCGGACAGGGCCCCATAGGGAACACTGAAGCTTTCTTT
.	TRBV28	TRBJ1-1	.	CASSPGVTEAFF	TGTGCCAGCAGCCCAGGGGTCACTGAAGCTTTCTTT
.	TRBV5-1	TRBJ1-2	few	CASTHEGVNGYTF	TGCGCCAGCACCCACGAGGGGGTTAATGGCTACACCTTC
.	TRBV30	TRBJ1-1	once	CAWSGRQRNTEAFF	TGTGCCTGGAGTGGGAGACAGAGGAACACTGAAGCTTTCTTT
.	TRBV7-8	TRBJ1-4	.	CASTPSAGAYEKLFF	TGTGCCAGCACCCCTTCAGCGGGGGCGTATGAAAAACTGTTTTTT
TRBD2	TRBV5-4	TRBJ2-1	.	CASSLSGGGYNEQFF	TGTGCCAGCAGCTTGTCTGGGGGGGGTTACAATGAGCAGTTCTTC
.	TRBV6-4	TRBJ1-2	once	CASSDSAFGGGASGYTF	TGTGCCAGCAGTGACTCAGCGTTTGGTGGGGGCGCGAGTGGCTACACCTTC
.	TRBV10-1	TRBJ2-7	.	CASSAVASYEQYF	TGCGCCAGCAGTGCGGTAGCGTCCTACGAGCAGTACTTC
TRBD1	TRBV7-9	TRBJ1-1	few	CASSPDRGTDTEAFF	TGTGCCAGCAGCCCAGACAGGGGGACGGACACTGAAGCTTTCTTT
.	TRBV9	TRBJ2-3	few	CASSVVAGAPTDTQYF	TGTGCCAGCAGCGTAGTGGCGGGGGCTCCCACAGATACGCAGTATTTT
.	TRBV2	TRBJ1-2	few	CASRAGGPVYGYTF	TGTGCCAGCAGGGCGGGGGGGCCAGTCTATGGCTACACCTTC
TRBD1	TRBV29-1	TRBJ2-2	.	CSVAQGATGELFF	TGCAGCGTTGCTCAGGGGGCCACCGGGGAGCTGTTTTTT
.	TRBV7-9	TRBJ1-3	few	CASSLALGHSGNTIYF	TGTGCCAGCAGCTTAGCCCTCGGACACAGCGGAAACACCATATATTTT
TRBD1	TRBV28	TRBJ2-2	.	CASSWDSANTGELFF	TGTGCCAGCAGTTGGGACAGCGCGAACACCGGGGAGCTGTTTTTT
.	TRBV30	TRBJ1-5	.	CAWSLGEYSNQPQHF	TGTGCCTGGAGTCTCGGAGAATATAGCAATCAGCCCCAGCATTTT
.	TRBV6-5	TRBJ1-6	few	CASSYRLDSPLHF	TGTGCCAGCAGTTATCGTCTTGATTCACCCCTCCACTTT
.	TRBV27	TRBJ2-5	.	CASSFTGLQTQYF	TGTGCCAGCAGTTTCACGGGGTTGCAGACCCAGTACTTC
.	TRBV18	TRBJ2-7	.	CASSLAGEQYF	TGTGCCAGCTCACTGGCGGGGGAGCAGTACTTC
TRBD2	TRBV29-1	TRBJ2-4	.	CSVKGRGGPENIQYF	TGCAGCGTGAAAGGGCGGGGGGGCCCGGAAAACATTCAGTACTTC